Listed below are T cell receptor beta chains from one sample, sequenced in a study of spatial heterogeneity in lung cancer. From the 5' RACE reads, TCRdb called clonotypes with MiXCR, one entry per CDR3 protein. The table includes 60,000 to 80,000 distinct CDR3 sequences, 13% detected once. Sequences were derived from PBMCs, sampled at surgery. The receptor source for this set is a male donor with early-stage non-small cell lung cancer. CDR3s include the opening cysteine and the closing phenylalanine or tryptophan. A D gene is named only where the DNA matches it firmly. Part of the rows lack a size; the others show once, few, many or a class for expanded clones.

cdr3_aa: CASSLELRLADTQYF
cdr3_nt: TGCGCCAGCAGCTTGGAGCTTAGATTGGCAGATACGCAGTATTTT
clone_size: few
d_call: NA
v_call: TRBV5-1
j_call: TRBJ2-3

cdr3_aa: CASSQEEAFF
cdr3_nt: TGTGCCAGCAGCCAGGAGGAAGCTTTCTTT
clone_size: many
d_call: NA
v_call: TRBV3-1
j_call: TRBJ1-1

cdr3_aa: CSAVGLAGVVSYNEQFF
cdr3_nt: TGCAGTGCTGTGGGACTAGCGGGAGTTGTCTCCTACAATGAGCAGTTCTTC
clone_size: once
d_call: TRBD2
v_call: TRBV20-1
j_call: TRBJ2-1

cdr3_aa: CASSPRTTNGEKLFF
cdr3_nt: TGTGCCAGCAGCCCACGCACAACGAACGGCGAAAAACTGTTTTTT
clone_size: NA
d_call: NA
v_call: TRBV16
j_call: TRBJ1-4

cdr3_aa: CATSDLQAKAFF
cdr3_nt: TGTGCCACCAGTGACCTACAGGCAAAAGCTTTCTTT
clone_size: many
d_call: NA
v_call: TRBV24-1
j_call: TRBJ1-1

cdr3_aa: CASSPAGANVLTF
cdr3_nt: TGTGCCAGCAGCCCAGCAGGGGCCAACGTCCTGACTTTC
clone_size: NA
d_call: NA
v_call: TRBV7-7
j_call: TRBJ2-6

cdr3_aa: CASSFIRNNEQFF
cdr3_nt: TGCGCCAGCAGCTTTATCAGGAACAATGAGCAGTTCTTC
clone_size: few
d_call: NA
v_call: TRBV5-1
j_call: TRBJ2-1

cdr3_aa: CASTLQSSYNEQFF
cdr3_nt: TGTGCCAGCACCCTTCAGAGCTCCTACAATGAGCAGTTCTTC
clone_size: NA
d_call: NA
v_call: TRBV2
j_call: TRBJ2-1

cdr3_aa: CASGGFRDRDSNEKLFF
cdr3_nt: TGTGCCAGCGGAGGATTCCGGGACAGGGATTCTAATGAAAAACTGTTTTTT
clone_size: NA
d_call: TRBD1
v_call: TRBV5-8
j_call: TRBJ1-4

cdr3_aa: CASSESPIVGTQYF
cdr3_nt: TGTGCCAGCAGTGAGAGCCCGATTGTTGGGACCCAGTACTTC
clone_size: many
d_call: NA
v_call: TRBV12-3/TRBV12-4
j_call: TRBJ2-5

cdr3_aa: CSVQQGIYYEQYF
cdr3_nt: TGCAGCGTTCAACAGGGGATCTACTACGAGCAGTACTTC
clone_size: few
d_call: TRBD1
v_call: TRBV29-1
j_call: TRBJ2-7

cdr3_aa: CASSMGQDNTEAFF
cdr3_nt: TGTGCCAGTAGTATGGGACAGGATAACACTGAAGCTTTCTTT
clone_size: few
d_call: TRBD1
v_call: TRBV19
j_call: TRBJ1-1

cdr3_aa: CGTGTALYGYTF
cdr3_nt: TGTGGGACCGGGACAGCTCTCTATGGCTACACCTTC
clone_size: NA
d_call: TRBD1
v_call: TRBV19
j_call: TRBJ1-2

cdr3_aa: CSVTASARTDTQYF
cdr3_nt: TGCAGCGTTACGGCTAGCGCTCGCACAGATACGCAGTATTTT
clone_size: NA
d_call: NA
v_call: TRBV29-1
j_call: TRBJ2-3

cdr3_aa: CASSARNTIYF
cdr3_nt: TGTGCCAGCAGTGCCCGAAACACCATATATTTT
clone_size: NA
d_call: NA
v_call: TRBV6-1
j_call: TRBJ1-3

cdr3_aa: CATSDFAAGARETQHF
cdr3_nt: NA
clone_size: few
d_call: NA
v_call: TRBV24-1
j_call: TRBJ2-5

cdr3_aa: CASSPYRGTEAFF
cdr3_nt: TGTGCCAGCAGCCCGTACAGGGGAACTGAAGCTTTCTTT
clone_size: many
d_call: TRBD1
v_call: TRBV3-1
j_call: TRBJ1-1

cdr3_aa: CATAGAYSNQPQHF
cdr3_nt: TGTGCCACTGCAGGGGCTTATAGCAATCAGCCCCAGCATTTT
clone_size: many
d_call: NA
v_call: TRBV2
j_call: TRBJ1-5

cdr3_aa: CASREPRVGNTEAFF
cdr3_nt: TGCGCCAGCAGGGAACCCAGGGTGGGGAACACTGAAGCTTTCTTT
clone_size: NA
d_call: NA
v_call: TRBV10-2
j_call: TRBJ1-1

cdr3_aa: CASSRDTEAFF
cdr3_nt: TGTGCCAGCAGCCGGGACACTGAAGCTTTCTTT
clone_size: many
d_call: NA
v_call: TRBV3-1
j_call: TRBJ1-1

cdr3_aa: CASTVRGGKDEQFF
cdr3_nt: TGTGCCAGCACCGTCAGAGGGGGAAAAGATGAGCAGTTCTTC
clone_size: NA
d_call: NA
v_call: TRBV11-2
j_call: TRBJ2-1

cdr3_aa: CASSPRVGTYTEAFF
cdr3_nt: TGTGCCAGCAGCCCTAGGGTCGGGACCTACACTGAAGCTTTCTTT
clone_size: NA
d_call: NA
v_call: TRBV7-8
j_call: TRBJ1-1

cdr3_aa: CASSEAGGSNRPQHF
cdr3_nt: TGTGCCAGCAGTGAAGCTGGCGGTAGCAATCGGCCCCAGCATTTT
clone_size: NA
d_call: NA
v_call: TRBV6-1
j_call: TRBJ1-5

cdr3_aa: CSARDPLAGTDTQYF
cdr3_nt: TGCAGTGCTAGAGATCCCCTAGCGGGAACAGATACGCAGTATTTT
clone_size: NA
d_call: TRBD2
v_call: TRBV20-1
j_call: TRBJ2-3

cdr3_aa: CASSQDRSQGLRETQYF
cdr3_nt: TGCGCCAGCAGCCAAGATAGGTCCCAGGGTTTGCGCGAGACCCAGTACTTC
clone_size: NA
d_call: NA
v_call: TRBV4-1
j_call: TRBJ2-5